The rows below give T cell receptor beta chains drawn from one sample of a study of T cell clonotyping in hematopoietic cell transplantation. Clones were read by immunoSEQ multiplex PCR, and TCRdb kept only the in-frame ones, dropping some. This table holds 6,500 to 9,500 clones, roughly 96% found once. The sample consisted of PBMCs, taken 30 days after allogeneic stem cell transplant. The receptors were gathered from a male patient aged 40 to 55 who had an allogeneic stem cell transplant from a related donor, so the T cells may come from the graft donor. Some clones in this sample may be carry-over from other donors' samples. Each CDR3 is given with its conserved first and last residue. D genes are given only for firm matches. A row's size may be missing; if present it is once, few, many or a size class.

clone size	V gene	J gene	D gene	CDR3 DNA	CDR3 protein
-	TRBV11-1	TRBJ2-7	TRBD2	TGTGCCAGCAGCTTAGCGGCTAGCGGGGATTTCTACGAGCAGTACTTC	CASSLAASGDFYEQYF
-	TRBV27	TRBJ1-5	TRBD1	TGTGCCAGCAGTTTCACAGGGGGCTACAATCAGCCCCAGCATTTT	CASSFTGGYNQPQHF
-	TRBV5-3	TRBJ1-4	TRBD1	TGTGCCAGAAGCTTTTGGACAGGGGGTGGAAAACTGTTTTTT	CARSFWTGGGKLFF
-	TRBV25-1	TRBJ1-1	-	TGTGCCAGCAGTGAATATTTCCCTGGGGGCATCAAGGATGAAGCTTTCTTT	CASSEYFPGGIKDEAFF
-	TRBV28	TRBJ1-1	TRBD1	TGTGCCAGCAGTCTCCGGGACAGGGGACTCCGGGGAGCTTTCTTT	CASSLRDRGLRGAFF
-	TRBV6-5	TRBJ2-1	TRBD2	TGTGCCAGCACTACTAGCGGTAGCTCCTACAATGAGCAGTTCTTC	CASTTSGSSYNEQFF
-	TRBV29-1	TRBJ2-5	TRBD1	TGCAGCGTCTGCAGGACAGGCCACCAAGAGACCCAGTACTTC	CSVCRTGHQETQYF
-	TRBV30	TRBJ2-7	TRBD2	TGTGCCTGGTCAAGCGGGAGGGTCCACGAGCAGTACTTC	CAWSSGRVHEQYF
-	TRBV28	TRBJ1-1	-	TGTGCCAGCAGTTTCCCTCAGCGGGGCACTGAAGCTTTCTTT	CASSFPQRGTEAFF
-	TRBV5-5	TRBJ1-4	-	TGTGCCAGCAGCTTGGTTCCCGGTGAAAAACTGTTTTTT	CASSLVPGEKLFF
-	TRBV11-2	TRBJ2-7	TRBD1	TGTGCCAGCAGCTCAAACCGGGACAGTTCCTACGAGCAGTACTTC	CASSSNRDSSYEQYF
once	TRBV27	TRBJ1-1	TRBD1	TGTGCCAGCAGTCGGGACAGGACGAACACTGAAGCTTTCTTT	CASSRDRTNTEAFF
once	TRBV4-1	TRBJ2-2	-	TGCGCCAGCAGCCCGGGGACTCTCCGGGGGACCGGGGAGCTGTTTTTT	CASSPGTLRGTGELFF
-	TRBV5-8	TRBJ1-1	-	TGTGCCAGCAGCTTCGGTCGTGGGGACACTGAAGCTTTCTTT	CASSFGRGDTEAFF
-	TRBV6-1	TRBJ1-5	-	TGTGCCAGCAGTGATGGGCCCCCGGGGATTTATCAGCCCCAGCATTTT	CASSDGPPGIYQPQHF
-	TRBV30	TRBJ2-5	TRBD1	TGTGCCTGGAGAACGAAACAGGGGGCCAGGGAGACCCAGTACTTC	CAWRTKQGARETQYF
once	TRBV10-3	TRBJ2-3	-	TGTGCCATCAGTATCAGACCCGGCACAGATACGCAGTATTTT	CAISIRPGTDTQYF
-	TRBV19	TRBJ2-7	-	TGTGCCAGTAGCCCCCGGGCCAGCTCCTACGAGCAGTACTTC	CASSPRASSYEQYF
-	TRBV30	TRBJ1-5	-	TGTGCCTGGAGCCTCAAGGGCTTGGGCAATCAGCCCCAGCATTTT	CAWSLKGLGNQPQHF
-	TRBV6-6	TRBJ2-7	-	TGTGCCAGCAAAACGGGGAACTACGAGCAGTACTTC	CASKTGNYEQYF
-	TRBV29-1	TRBJ2-1	TRBD1	TGCAGCGGTGGACAGGGGGTCAATGAGCAGTTCTTC	CSGGQGVNEQFF
-	TRBV30	TRBJ2-7	-	TGTGCCTGGAGTGCGATAATCAGGGGGGGCGAGCAGTACTTC	CAWSAIIRGGEQYF
-	TRBV7-2	TRBJ1-3	-	TGTGCCAGCTGGGAGGGAAACTCTGGAAACACCATATATTTT	CASWEGNSGNTIYF
-	TRBV28	TRBJ1-3	-	TGTGCCAGCAGTTGGACGGAGGGCACCATATATTTT	CASSWTEGTIYF
-	TRBV6-5	TRBJ1-2	-	TGTGCCAGCAGTTACGACGGCTATGGCTACACCTTC	CASSYDGYGYTF
-	TRBV4-1	TRBJ1-1	TRBD1	TGCGCCAGCAGCCCTCGACAGGGAAGGAATACTGAAGCTTTCTTT	CASSPRQGRNTEAFF
-	TRBV5-4	TRBJ2-5	-	TGTGCCAGCAGCACCCAAAACCAAGAGACCCAGTACTTC	CASSTQNQETQYF
-	TRBV30	TRBJ1-1	-	TGTGCCTGGGTCCCGGGACCGAACACTGAAGCTTTCTTT	CAWVPGPNTEAFF
-	TRBV5-1	TRBJ2-7	TRBD2	TGCGCCAGCAGCTCGGGGGGGCTGGGGTTCTACGAGCAGTACTTC	CASSSGGLGFYEQYF
once	TRBV6-1	TRBJ1-6	TRBD1	TGTGCCAGCAGTGAAAGGTCAGACAGGGGTGAAATCTATAATTCACCCCTCCACTTT	CASSERSDRGEIYNSPLHF
-	TRBV6-1	TRBJ1-1	-	TGTGCCAGCCTCCCCCGGAGTACAGGAACTGAAGCTTTCTTT	CASLPRSTGTEAFF
-	TRBV7-2	TRBJ1-1	TRBD1	TGTGCCAGCAGCTCCCCGGACAGGGAAATGAACACTGAAGCTTTCTTT	CASSSPDREMNTEAFF
-	TRBV11-2	TRBJ2-1	TRBD2	TGTGCCAGCAGCATGACTAGCGGGAGATACAATGAGCAGTTCTTC	CASSMTSGRYNEQFF
-	TRBV30	TRBJ2-1	-	TGTGCCCTGGACCAGGGAGCAAACGAGCAGTTCTTC	CALDQGANEQFF
-	TRBV4-1	TRBJ2-7	-	TGCGCCAGCAGCCAGCAACAGGGTCCCTACGAGCAGTACTTC	CASSQQQGPYEQYF
-	TRBV5-4	TRBJ2-5	-	TGTGCCAGCAGTCCTACCAGGGGAATCTTCCAAGAGACCCAGTACTTC	CASSPTRGIFQETQYF
-	TRBV6-6	TRBJ1-5	-	TGTGCCAGTTCAGGGTCCCTGCAGCCCCAGCATTTT	CASSGSLQPQHF
-	TRBV19	TRBJ1-5	TRBD1	TGTGCCAGCCAGGGGGGGAATCAGCCCCAGCATTTT	CASQGGNQPQHF
-	TRBV5-5	TRBJ1-1	-	TGTGCCAGCAGCTTGGGAGTGGCGCGCTCGGCTGAAGCTTTCTTT	CASSLGVARSAEAFF
-	TRBV5-1	TRBJ1-2	TRBD1	TGCGCCAGCAGCCTCGCCGCGGGACAGGGGTATGGCTACACCTTC	CASSLAAGQGYGYTF